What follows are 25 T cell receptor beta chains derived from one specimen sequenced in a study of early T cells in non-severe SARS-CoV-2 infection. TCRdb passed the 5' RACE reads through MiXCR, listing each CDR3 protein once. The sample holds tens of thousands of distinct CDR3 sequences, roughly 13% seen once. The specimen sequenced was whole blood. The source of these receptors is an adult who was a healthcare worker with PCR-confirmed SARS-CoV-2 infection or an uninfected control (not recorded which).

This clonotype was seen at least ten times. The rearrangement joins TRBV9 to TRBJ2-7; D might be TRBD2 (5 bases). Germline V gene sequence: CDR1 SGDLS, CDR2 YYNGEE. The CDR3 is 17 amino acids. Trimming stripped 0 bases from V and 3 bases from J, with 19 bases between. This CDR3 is CASSVGTSHSGYYEQYF. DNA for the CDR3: TGTGCCAGCAGCGTAGGGACTTCCCACTCGGGATACTACGAGCAGTACTTC.

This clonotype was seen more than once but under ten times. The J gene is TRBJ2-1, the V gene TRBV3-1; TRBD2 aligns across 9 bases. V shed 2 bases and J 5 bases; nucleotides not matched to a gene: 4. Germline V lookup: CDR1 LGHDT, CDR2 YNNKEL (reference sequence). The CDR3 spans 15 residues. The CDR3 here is CASSQQLAGNNEQFF. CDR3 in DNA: TGTGCCAGCAGCCAACAACTAGCGGGTAACAATGAGCAGTTCTTC.

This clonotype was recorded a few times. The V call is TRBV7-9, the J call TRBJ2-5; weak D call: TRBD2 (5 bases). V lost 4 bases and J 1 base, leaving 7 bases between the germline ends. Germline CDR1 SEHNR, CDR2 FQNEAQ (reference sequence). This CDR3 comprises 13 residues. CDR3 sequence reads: CASSSRVQETQYF. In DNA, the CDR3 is TGTGCCAGCAGCTCGAGGGTCCAAGAGACCCAGTACTTC. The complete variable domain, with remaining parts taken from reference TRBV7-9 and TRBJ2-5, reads DTGVSQNPRHKITKRGQNVTFRCDPISEHNRLYWYRQTLGQGPEFLTYFQNEAQLEKSRLLSDRFSAERPKGSFSTLEIQRTEQGDSAMYLCASSSRVQETQYFGPGTRLLVL.

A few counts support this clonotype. CDR3 in DNA: TGTGCCAGCTCCGATTTCGCAGATACGCAGTATTTT. Translation: CASSDFADTQYF. The V call is TRBV6-1, the J call TRBJ2-3; no clear D gene. Trimming cost V 8 bases and J 4 bases, with 10 bases left between them. Looked up from germline, CDR1 is MNHNS and CDR2 is SASEGT. The CDR3 extends over 12 amino acids.

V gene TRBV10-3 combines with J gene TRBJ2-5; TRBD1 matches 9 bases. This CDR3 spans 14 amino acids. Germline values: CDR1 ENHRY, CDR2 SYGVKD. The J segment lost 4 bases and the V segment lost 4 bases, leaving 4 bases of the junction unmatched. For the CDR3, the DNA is TGTGCCATCAGTGTAGCGGACAGGGGAGAGACCCAGTACTTC. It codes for CAISVADRGETQYF.

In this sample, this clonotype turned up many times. DNA of the CDR3: TGTGCCAGCAGCTCTTTCAGTGGCGGGCATCAGCCCCAGCATTTT. This codes for CASSSFSGGHQPQHF. The chain joins TRBV7-8 to TRBJ1-5, with D hard to call. The V end lost 4 bases, the J end lost 5 bases, and 15 bases lay between the germline ends. CDR1 is SGHVS and CDR2 is FQNEAQ in the germline V gene. The CDR3 totals 15 residues.

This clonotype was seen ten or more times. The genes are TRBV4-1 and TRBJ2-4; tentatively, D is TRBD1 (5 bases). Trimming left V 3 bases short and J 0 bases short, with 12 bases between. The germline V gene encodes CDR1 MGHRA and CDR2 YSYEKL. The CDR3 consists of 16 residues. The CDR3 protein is CASSQATGIAKNIQYF. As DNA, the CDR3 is TGCGCCAGCAGCCAGGCCACAGGAATAGCCAAAAACATTCAGTACTTC.

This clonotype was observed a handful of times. CDR3 DNA: TGCGCCAGCAGTGAGCCGGGGACAGGGGGCATGGATACGCAGTATTTT. Its protein product is CASSEPGTGGMDTQYF. The rearrangement links TRBV10-1 to TRBJ2-3; TRBD1 aligns across 12 bases. Germline CDR1 reads WNHNN; CDR2 reads SYGVQD (reference sequence). Trimming cost V 2 bases and J 6 bases; bases outside gene matches: 6. This CDR3 is built from 16 residues.

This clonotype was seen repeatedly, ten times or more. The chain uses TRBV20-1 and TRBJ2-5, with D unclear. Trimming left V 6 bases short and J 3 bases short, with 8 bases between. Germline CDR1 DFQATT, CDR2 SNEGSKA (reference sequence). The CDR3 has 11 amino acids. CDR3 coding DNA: TGCAGTGCACAGACTGAAGAGACCCAGTACTTC. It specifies CSAQTEETQYF.

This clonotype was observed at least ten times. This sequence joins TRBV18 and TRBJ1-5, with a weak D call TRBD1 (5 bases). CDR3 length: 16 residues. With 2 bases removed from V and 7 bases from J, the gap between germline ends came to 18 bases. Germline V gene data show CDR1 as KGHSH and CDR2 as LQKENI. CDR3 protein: CASSPMGLIKGQPQHF. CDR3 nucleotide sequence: TGTGCCAGCTCACCAATGGGACTCATAAAGGGGCAGCCCCAGCATTTT.

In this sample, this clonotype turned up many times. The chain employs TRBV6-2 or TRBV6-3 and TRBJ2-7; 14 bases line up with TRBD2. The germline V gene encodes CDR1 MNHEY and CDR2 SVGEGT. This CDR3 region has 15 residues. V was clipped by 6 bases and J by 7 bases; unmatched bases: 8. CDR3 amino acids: CASSSRGLAGGEQYF. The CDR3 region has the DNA TGTGCCAGCAGCTCCCGCGGACTAGCGGGGGGTGAGCAGTACTTC.

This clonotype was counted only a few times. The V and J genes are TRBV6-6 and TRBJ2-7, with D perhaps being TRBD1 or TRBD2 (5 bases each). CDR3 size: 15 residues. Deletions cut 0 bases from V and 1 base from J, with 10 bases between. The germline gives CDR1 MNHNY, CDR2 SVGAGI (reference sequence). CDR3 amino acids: CASSYSGVGSYEQYF. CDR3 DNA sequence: TGTGCCAGCAGTTACTCGGGGGTTGGGTCCTACGAGCAGTACTTC.

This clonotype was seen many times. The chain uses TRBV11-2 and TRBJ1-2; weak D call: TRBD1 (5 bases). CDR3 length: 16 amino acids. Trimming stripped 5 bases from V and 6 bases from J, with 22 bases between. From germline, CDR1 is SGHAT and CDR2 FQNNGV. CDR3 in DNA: TGTGCCAGCAGCCCCGGACCCCGACAGAGTAGGCATGGCTACACCTTC. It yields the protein CASSPGPRQSRHGYTF.

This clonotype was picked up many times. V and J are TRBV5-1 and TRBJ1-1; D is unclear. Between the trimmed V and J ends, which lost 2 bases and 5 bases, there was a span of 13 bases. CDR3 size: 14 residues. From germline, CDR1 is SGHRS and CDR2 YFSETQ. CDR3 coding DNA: TGCGCCAGCAGCTTTTCAGAGGGAGGGACTGAAGCTTTCTTT. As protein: CASSFSEGGTEAFF.

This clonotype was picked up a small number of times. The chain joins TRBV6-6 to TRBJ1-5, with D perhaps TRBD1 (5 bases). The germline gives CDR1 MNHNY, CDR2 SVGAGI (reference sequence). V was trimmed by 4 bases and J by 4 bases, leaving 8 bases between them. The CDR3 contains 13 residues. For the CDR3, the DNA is TGTGCCAGCAGTTTCTACAGGAATCAGCCCCAGCATTTT. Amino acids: CASSFYRNQPQHF.

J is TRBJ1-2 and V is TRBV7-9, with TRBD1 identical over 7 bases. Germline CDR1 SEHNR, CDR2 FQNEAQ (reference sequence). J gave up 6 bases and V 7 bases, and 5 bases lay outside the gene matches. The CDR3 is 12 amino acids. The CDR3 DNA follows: TGTGCCAGCACCCCTGGGACAGATGGCTACACCTTC. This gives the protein CASTPGTDGYTF.

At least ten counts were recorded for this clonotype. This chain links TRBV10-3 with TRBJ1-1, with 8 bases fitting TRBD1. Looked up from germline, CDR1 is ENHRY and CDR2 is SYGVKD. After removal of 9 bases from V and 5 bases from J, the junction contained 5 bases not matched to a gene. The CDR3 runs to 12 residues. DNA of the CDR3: TGTGCCATTGGACAGGGTTTGACTGAAGCTTTCTTT. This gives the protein CAIGQGLTEAFF.

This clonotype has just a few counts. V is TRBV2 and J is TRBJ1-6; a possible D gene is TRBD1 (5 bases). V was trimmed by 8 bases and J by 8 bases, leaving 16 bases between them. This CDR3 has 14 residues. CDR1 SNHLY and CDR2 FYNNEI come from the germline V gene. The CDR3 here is CASGNGGSHSPLHF. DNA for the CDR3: TGTGCCAGCGGTAATGGGGGTTCCCATTCACCCCTCCACTTT.

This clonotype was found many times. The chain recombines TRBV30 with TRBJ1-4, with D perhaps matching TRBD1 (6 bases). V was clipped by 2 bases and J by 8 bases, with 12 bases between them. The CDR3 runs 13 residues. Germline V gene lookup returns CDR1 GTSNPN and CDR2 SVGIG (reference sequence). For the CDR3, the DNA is TGTGCCTGGAGTTTTCAGGGGTTGGAAAAACTGTTTTTT. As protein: CAWSFQGLEKLFF.

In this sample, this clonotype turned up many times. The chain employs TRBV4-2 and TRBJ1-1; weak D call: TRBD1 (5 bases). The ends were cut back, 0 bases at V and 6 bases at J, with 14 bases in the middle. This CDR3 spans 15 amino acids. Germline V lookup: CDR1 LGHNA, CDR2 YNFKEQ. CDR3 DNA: TGTGCCAGCAGCCAAGATTGGGACGGGGTACCTGAAGCTTTCTTT. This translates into CASSQDWDGVPEAFF.

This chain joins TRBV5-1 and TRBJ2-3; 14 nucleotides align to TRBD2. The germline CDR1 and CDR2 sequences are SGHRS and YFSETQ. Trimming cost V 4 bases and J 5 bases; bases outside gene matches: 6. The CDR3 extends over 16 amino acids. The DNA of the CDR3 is TGCGCCAGCAGCCAAGGGACTAGCGGGGGCGTAGATACGCAGTATTTT. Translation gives CASSQGTSGGVDTQYF.

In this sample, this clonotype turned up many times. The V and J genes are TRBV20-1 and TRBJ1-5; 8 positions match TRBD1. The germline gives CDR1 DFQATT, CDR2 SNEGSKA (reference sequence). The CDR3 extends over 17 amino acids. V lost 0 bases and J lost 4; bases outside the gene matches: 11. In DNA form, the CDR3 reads TGCAGTGCTAGAGATCGTGACAGGGGTTATAGGAATCAGCCCCAGCATTTT. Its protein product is CSARDRDRGYRNQPQHF.

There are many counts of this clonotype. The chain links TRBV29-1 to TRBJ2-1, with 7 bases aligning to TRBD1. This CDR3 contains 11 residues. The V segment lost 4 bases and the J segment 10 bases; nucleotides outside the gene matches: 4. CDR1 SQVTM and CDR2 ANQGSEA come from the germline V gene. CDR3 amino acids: CSVGRQGEQFF. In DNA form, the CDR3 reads TGCAGCGTTGGGAGACAGGGAGAGCAGTTCTTC.

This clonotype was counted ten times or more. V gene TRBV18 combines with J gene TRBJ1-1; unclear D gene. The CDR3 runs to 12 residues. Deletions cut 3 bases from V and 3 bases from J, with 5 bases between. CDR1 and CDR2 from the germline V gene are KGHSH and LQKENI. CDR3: CASSPGYTEAFF. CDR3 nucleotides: TGTGCCAGCTCACCCGGATACACTGAAGCTTTCTTT. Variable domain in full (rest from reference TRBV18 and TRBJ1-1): NAGVMQNPRHLVRRRGQEARLRCSPMKGHSHVYWYRQLPEEGLKFMVYLQKENIIDESGMPKERFSAEFPKEGPSILRIQQVVRGDSAAYFCASSPGYTEAFFGQGTRLTVV.

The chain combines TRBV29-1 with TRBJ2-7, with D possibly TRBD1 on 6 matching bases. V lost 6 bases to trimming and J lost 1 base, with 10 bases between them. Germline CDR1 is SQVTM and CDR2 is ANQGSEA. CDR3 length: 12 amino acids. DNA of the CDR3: TGCAGCGTCGCACAGGGATCCTACGAGCAGTACTTC. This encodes CSVAQGSYEQYF.